The rows below give T cell receptor beta chains drawn from one sample of a study of T-cell reconstitution after alpha-beta-depleted transplantation in children. A single record per CDR3 protein comes from TCRdb applying MiXCR to the PCR reads. The table records approximately 430,000 distinct CDR3 sequences, about 17% of them present only once. The sequencing here drew on PBMCs, mostly from graft donor cells, taken 360 days after TCRalphabeta/CD19-depleted stem cell transplant. All receptors derive from a boy under three years old who had a stem cell transplant for Wiskott-Aldrich syndrome, so the T cells may come from the graft donor. CDR3s include the opening cysteine and the closing phenylalanine or tryptophan. The D gene is left open where the match is weak. Expanded clones get a size class; other rows say once, few or many, or leave the size out.

TRBJ2-2,NA,few,TRBV5-1,13,CASSGGGTGELFF,TGCGCCAGCAGCGGAGGGGGAACCGGGGAGCTGTTTTTT
TRBJ1-5,NA,many,TRBV7-9,13,CASSLFADQPQHF,TGTGCCAGCAGCTTGTTTGCCGATCAGCCCCAGCATTTT
TRBJ2-2,NA,NA,TRBV4-1,14,CASSQVRGTGELFF,TGCGCCAGCAGCCAAGTCCGGGGCACCGGGGAGCTGTTTTTT
TRBJ1-4,NA,NA,TRBV28,13,CASSFPVTGKLFF,TGTGCCAGCAGTTTCCCCGTAACCGGAAAACTGTTTTTT
TRBJ2-5,NA,few,TRBV6-2/TRBV6-3,12,CASSYYEETQYF,TGTGCCAGCAGTTACTACGAAGAGACCCAGTACTTC
TRBJ2-4,TRBD1,NA,TRBV29-1,14,CSVEMVQGKNIQYF,TGCAGCGTTGAAATGGTACAGGGGAAAAACATTCAGTACTTC
TRBJ2-3,TRBD1,NA,TRBV11-1,16,CASSKGQGESTDTQYF,TGTGCCAGCAGCAAGGGACAGGGGGAAAGCACAGATACGCAGTATTTT
TRBJ2-6,NA,few,TRBV9,12,CASSGDFNVLTF,TGTGCCAGCAGCGGAGATTTTAACGTCCTGACTTTC
TRBJ2-1,NA,few,TRBV27,14,CASSPLGTNNEQFF,TGTGCCAGCAGCCCCCTTGGGACCAACAATGAGCAGTTCTTC
TRBJ2-1,NA,few,TRBV28,15,CASSLRTFSYNEQFF,TGTGCCAGCAGTTTACGGACTTTTTCCTACAATGAGCAGTTCTTC
TRBJ1-6,NA,NA,TRBV12-3/TRBV12-4,14,CASSTGPINSPLHF,TGTGCCAGCAGCACGGGACCGATTAATTCACCCCTCCACTTT
TRBJ2-5,NA,few,TRBV3-1,14,CASSRGGDQETQYF,TGTGCCAGCAGCCGGGGCGGGGATCAAGAGACCCAGTACTTC
TRBJ1-1,NA,NA,TRBV2,13,CASRQSRGGEAFF,TGTGCCAGCAGACAAAGCAGGGGTGGTGAAGCTTTCTTT
TRBJ2-1,TRBD2,NA,TRBV20-1,16,CSARGTTSGRIHEQFF,TGCAGTGCTAGAGGGACGACTAGCGGGAGAATCCATGAGCAGTTCTTC
TRBJ2-3,TRBD2,NA,TRBV12-3/TRBV12-4,17,CASSPLAAGGKRDTQYF,TGTGCCAGCAGCCCGCTTGCAGCGGGGGGGAAGCGGGATACGCAGTATTTT
TRBJ2-7,NA,NA,TRBV29-1,13,CSVEGPPSYEQYF,TGCAGCGTTGAGGGGCCACCCTCCTACGAGCAGTACTTC
TRBJ2-5,NA,NA,TRBV12-3/TRBV12-4,20,CASSRGRNLASQSVWETQYF,TGTGCCAGCAGTCGGGGCCGAAACCTAGCATCTCAAAGTGTTTGGGAGACCCAGTACTTC
TRBJ1-2,NA,NA,TRBV18,13,CASSLPGTDGYTF,TGTGCCAGCTCACTACCAGGGACGGATGGCTACACCTTC
TRBJ2-1,NA,few,TRBV3-1,15,CASSPADRTYNEQFF,TGTGCCAGCAGCCCAGCTGATAGGACCTACAATGAGCAGTTCTTC
TRBJ2-3,TRBD2,few,TRBV12-3/TRBV12-4,17,CASSFSLRGGAADTQYF,TGTGCCAGCAGTTTCAGCCTACGCGGGGGGGCCGCAGATACGCAGTATTTT
TRBJ2-2,TRBD1,few,TRBV7-6,15,CASRRDRGGTGELFF,TGTGCCAGCAGACGGGACAGGGGAGGGACCGGGGAGCTGTTTTTT
TRBJ2-7,NA,few,TRBV11-2,15,CASSPQAGNSYEQYF,TGTGCCAGCAGCCCCCAGGCAGGGAACTCCTACGAGCAGTACTTC
TRBJ2-7,NA,NA,TRBV19,14,CASSKGVRDYEQYF,TGTGCCAGTAGTAAGGGTGTCCGGGACTACGAGCAGTACTTC
TRBJ2-5,NA,NA,TRBV7-2,14,CASSLFSRKETQYF,TGTGCCAGCAGCTTATTTTCCAGGAAAGAGACCCAGTACTTC
TRBJ2-1,TRBD1,many,TRBV28,19,CASTPLRPPPGGTYNEQFF,TGTGCCAGCACCCCTCTACGTCCCCCCCCAGGGGGTACCTACAATGAGCAGTTCTTC
TRBJ2-5,NA,NA,TRBV24-1,11,CATANTETQYF,TGTGCCACCGCCAACACGGAGACCCAGTACTTC
TRBJ1-1,NA,few,TRBV12-3/TRBV12-4,14,CASSLKGIYTEAFF,TGTGCCAGCAGTTTAAAGGGAATTTACACTGAAGCTTTCTTT
TRBJ1-2,NA,NA,TRBV28,15,CASSSPWRGGNGYTF,TGTGCCAGCAGTTCCCCTTGGAGAGGCGGGAATGGCTACACCTTC
TRBJ2-3,NA,few,TRBV29-1,12,CSAERPTDTQYF,TGCAGCGCCGAAAGGCCTACAGATACGCAGTATTTT
TRBJ2-2,TRBD2,few,TRBV11-2,16,CASSPGLAQNTGELFF,TGTGCCAGCAGCCCGGGACTAGCGCAGAACACCGGGGAGCTGTTTTTT
TRBJ2-5,TRBD2,few,TRBV6-2/TRBV6-3,18,CASSPPGLAGPKGETQYF,TGTGCCAGCAGTCCACCGGGACTAGCGGGCCCGAAGGGAGAGACCCAGTACTTC
TRBJ2-7,NA,many,TRBV12-3/TRBV12-4,13,CASSLVLTYEQYF,TGTGCCAGCAGTTTAGTTTTAACCTACGAGCAGTACTTC
TRBJ2-3,TRBD2,NA,TRBV13,15,CASSFGLADTDTQYF,TGTGCCAGCAGCTTCGGACTAGCGGACACAGATACGCAGTATTTT
TRBJ2-2,NA,few,TRBV10-1,14,CASSVTDDTGELFF,TGCGCCAGCAGTGTAACAGACGACACCGGGGAGCTGTTTTTT
TRBJ2-1,NA,NA,TRBV9,14,CASSVGPFYNEQFF,TGTGCCAGCAGCGTGGGACCTTTCTACAATGAGCAGTTCTTC
TRBJ2-7,NA,many,TRBV6-1,15,CASSPNREKLYEQYF,TGTGCCAGCAGTCCCAACAGGGAGAAGCTATACGAGCAGTACTTC
TRBJ2-7,NA,NA,TRBV4-3,15,CASSQGAAGSYEQYF,TGCGCCAGCAGCCAAGGGGCCGCGGGATCCTACGAGCAGTACTTC